These 17 T cell receptor beta chains share one sample of origin, sequenced in a study of persistence of HIV-infected CD4 T cells. What these receptors recognize is not known. Anti-CD3/anti-CD28 beads served as a nonspecific positive control stimulus. Sorting of responding CD4+ T cells relied on upregulated CD40 ligand together with CD69. Sequencing used immunoSEQ version 4 in survey mode. Some clones are missing from TCRdb's copy, which holds only in-frame ones; the method was immunoSEQ multiplex PCR. In the table there are roughly 43,000 clones, roughly 92% of which are singletons. Sequencing used CD4+ T cells sorted from PBMCs after approximately 20-hour stimulation, obtained from a patient who received antiretroviral therapy. Receptors were obtained from an adult man with HIV who was CMV-seropositive.

The genes are TRBV13 and TRBJ1-1; D possibly corresponds to TRBD1 (6 bases). Trimming shortened V by 5 bases and J by 4 bases, and 17 bases separated the two germline ends. CDR3 size: 15 residues. Germline V gene data show CDR1 as PRHDT and CDR2 as FYEKMQ (reference sequence). CDR3: CASSPPRGTLTEAFF. CDR3 nucleotides: TGTGCCAGCAGCCCACCCCGAGGGACACTCACTGAAGCTTTCTTT.

This chain links TRBV9 with TRBJ2-3; TRBD2 aligns across 7 bases. V lost 0 bases, J lost 5 bases, and 9 bases stayed unmatched. The CDR3 totals 16 residues. Germline CDR1 is SGDLS and CDR2 is YYNGEE. The CDR3 DNA is TGTGCCAGCAGCGTAGCTGGAGGGGACTATGGAGATACGCAGTATTTT. It specifies CASSVAGGDYGDTQYF.

In this sample, this clone turned up a few times. The chain employs TRBV7-9 and TRBJ1-6; 7 bases match TRBD1. This CDR3 contains 13 residues. Germline CDR1 and CDR2: SEHNR and FQNEAQ (reference sequence). V shed 3 bases and J 10 bases; nucleotides not matched to a gene: 3. CDR3 nucleotide sequence: TGTGCCAGCAGCTTCACAGGGGAATCACCCCTCCACTTT. Protein: CASSFTGESPLHF.

This clone was observed a single time. The chain employs TRBV2 and TRBJ2-1, with TRBD2 identical over 11 bases. Trimming at V came to 6 bases and at J to 1 base, leaving 5 bases not matched to a gene. The CDR3 spans 16 residues. Germline lookup yields CDR1 SNHLY and CDR2 FYNNEI. The CDR3 loop is CASSLLAGGSYNEQFF. The CDR3 bases are TGTGCCAGCAGCCTTCTAGCGGGGGGTTCCTACAATGAGCAGTTCTTC.

Points on this clone: This sample includes further DNA sequences coding for the same CDR3. The CDR3 DNA reads TGTGCCAGCTCACCGACAGCTAGCACAGATACGCAGTATTTT. It codes for CASSPTASTDTQYF. The rearrangement uses TRBV18 and TRBJ2-3, with D perhaps matching TRBD1 (5 bases). With 3 bases removed from V and 0 bases from J, the gap between germline ends came to 7 bases. Germline CDR1 KGHSH, CDR2 LQKENI. The CDR3 totals 14 residues.

The rearrangement joins TRBV6-1 to TRBJ1-2; D not resolved. In germline, CDR1 is MNHNS, CDR2 SASEGT. The CDR3 sequence is 14 residues long. Trimming left V 3 bases short and J 4 bases short, with 12 bases between. The CDR3 nucleotides are TGTGCCAGCAGTGATTGGGCTAGAAGCTATGGCTACACCTTC. This codes for CASSDWARSYGYTF.

V usage is TRBV7-2 and J usage is TRBJ1-4; 7 bases map to TRBD1. From germline, CDR1 is SGHTA and CDR2 FQGNSA. With V trimmed by 5 bases and J by 0 bases, 6 bases remained unmatched. The CDR3 loop spans 16 amino acids. CDR3 in amino acids: CASSQQGFATNEKLFF. The CDR3 DNA follows: TGTGCCAGCAGCCAACAGGGGTTTGCAACTAATGAAAAACTGTTTTTT.

The J gene is TRBJ2-7, the V gene TRBV6-5; tentatively, D is TRBD1 or TRBD2 (5 bases each). Germline CDR1 is MNHEY and CDR2 is SVGAGI. This CDR3 has 15 residues. The V end lost 6 bases, the J end lost 2 bases, and 17 bases lay between the germline ends. The CDR3 protein is CASRDDWDGTYEQYF. The CDR3 coding sequence is TGTGCCAGCAGGGATGATTGGGACGGTACCTACGAGCAGTACTTC.

The V and J genes are TRBV5-1 and TRBJ2-3; D remains unclear. Germline CDR1 SGHRS, CDR2 YFSETQ. Trimming took 4 bases from V and 6 from J, leaving 9 bases between them. This CDR3 comprises 12 residues. The CDR3 sequence: CASSVVADTQYF. The CDR3 DNA sequence: TGCGCCAGCAGCGTAGTGGCGGATACGCAGTATTTT.

This clone was counted only a few times. J is TRBJ2-7 and V is TRBV5-1; D gene ambiguous. CDR1 and CDR2 (germline): SGHRS, YFSETQ. The CDR3 runs 14 residues. Trimming removed 0 bases from V and 2 bases from J, with 9 bases in between. CDR3 loop: CASSLGVPPYEQYF. CDR3 bases: TGCGCCAGCAGCTTGGGGGTCCCTCCCTACGAGCAGTACTTC.

V gene TRBV6-5 combines with J gene TRBJ2-3; 8 nucleotides line up with TRBD1. The germline V gene encodes CDR1 MNHEY and CDR2 SVGAGI. The CDR3 spans 14 residues. V was pared by 6 bases and J by 5 bases, with 7 bases of the junction left unmatched. CDR3: CASSPDRAQDTQYF. In DNA form, the CDR3 reads TGTGCCAGCAGCCCGGACAGGGCACAAGATACGCAGTATTTT.

This sequence joins TRBV6-6 and TRBJ1-6; no definite D call. V was pared by 4 bases and J by 0 bases, with 4 bases between. The CDR3 spans 14 residues. Germline loops: CDR1 MNHNY, CDR2 SVGAGI (reference sequence). For the CDR3, the DNA is TGTGCCAGCAGTTCAATCTCCTATAATTCACCCCTCCACTTT. It is translated as CASSSISYNSPLHF.

The CDR3 nucleotides are TGCGCCAGCTCAGCGGACGGGGCTAGCACAGATACGCAGTATTTT. It translates to CASSADGASTDTQYF. The V and J genes are TRBV5-1 and TRBJ2-3, with D possibly called TRBD1 or TRBD2 (5 bases each). The CDR3 consists of 15 residues. Germline loops: CDR1 SGHRS, CDR2 YFSETQ. V was shortened by 7 bases and J by 0 bases, with 15 bases between the two germline ends. The full variable domain, in which reference TRBV5-1 and TRBJ2-3 provide the parts outside the CDR3, is KAGVTQTPRYLIKTRGQQVTLSCSPISGHRSVSWYQQTPGQGLQFLFEYFSETQRNKGNFPGRFSGRQFSNSRSEMNVSTLELGDSALYLCASSADGASTDTQYFGPGTRLTVL.

The CDR3 DNA reads as TGTGCCATCAGTGCTGGGACCCCCGTTATTCGAGAGACCCAGTACTTC. Protein sequence: CAISAGTPVIRETQYF. The chain carries TRBV10-3 and TRBJ2-5, with D tentatively TRBD1 or TRBD2 (5 bases each). From germline, CDR1 is ENHRY and CDR2 SYGVKD. V was pared by 4 bases and J by 4 bases, with 19 bases between. The CDR3 extends over 16 amino acids.

The chain is built from TRBV5-1 and TRBJ1-1; 9 bases match TRBD1. The V gene end was trimmed by 2 bases and the J gene end by 6 bases; junction bases not matched to a gene: 11. Germline CDR1 is SGHRS and CDR2 is YFSETQ. The CDR3 loop spans 16 amino acids. For the CDR3, the DNA is TGCGCCAGCAGCTTCGGACAGGGGTCTTTATTCCCTGAAGCTTTCTTT. Protein sequence: CASSFGQGSLFPEAFF.

The chain is built from TRBV7-9 and TRBJ2-3, with TRBD2 matching 7 bases. Germline V gene data show CDR1 as SEHNR and CDR2 as FQNEAQ (reference sequence). The CDR3 is made up of 15 amino acids. Trimming removed 1 base from V and 3 bases from J; junction bases left unmatched: 4. The CDR3 DNA reads as TGTGCCAGCAGCTTAGGACTAGCTAGGACAGATACGCAGTATTTT. Translated: CASSLGLARTDTQYF.

The J gene is TRBJ2-3, the V gene TRBV5-1; TRBD2 aligns across 11 bases. The trim removed 4 bases at V and 5 bases at J, leaving 12 bases unmatched. CDR3 size: 17 residues. Germline lookup yields CDR1 SGHRS and CDR2 YFSETQ. CDR3 region: CASSRQVLAGDRDTQYF. In nucleotides, the CDR3 is TGCGCCAGCAGCCGCCAAGTACTAGCGGGGGATAGAGATACGCAGTATTTT.